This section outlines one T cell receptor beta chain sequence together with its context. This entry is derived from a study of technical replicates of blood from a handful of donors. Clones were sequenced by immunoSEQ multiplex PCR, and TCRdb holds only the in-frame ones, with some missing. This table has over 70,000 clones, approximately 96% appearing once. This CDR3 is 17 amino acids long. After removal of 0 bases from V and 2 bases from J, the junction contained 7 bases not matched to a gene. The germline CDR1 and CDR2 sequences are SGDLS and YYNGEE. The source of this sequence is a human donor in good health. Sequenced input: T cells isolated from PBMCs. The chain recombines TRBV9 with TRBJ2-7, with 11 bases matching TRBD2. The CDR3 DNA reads TGTGCCAGCAGCGTAGCAACTAGCGGGAGTGGACCCTACGAGCAGTACTTC. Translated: CASSVATSGSGPYEQYF. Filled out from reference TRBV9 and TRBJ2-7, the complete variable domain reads DSGVTQTPKHLITATGQRVTLRCSPRSGDLSVYWYQQSLDQGLQFLIQYYNGEERAKGNILERFSAQQFPDLHSELNLSSLELGDSALYFCASSVATSGSGPYEQYFGPGTRLTVT.